Detailed here is one TCR beta chain. Method: immunoSEQ multiplex PCR; TCRdb's copy keeps in-frame clones and lacks some. The sample lists fewer than 200,000 clones, 90% occurring once. This entry belongs to a study of control samples from healthy donors and cancer patients. Trimming pared 7 bases from V and 0 bases from J, leaving 12 bases between. Germline lookup yields CDR1 ENHRY and CDR2 SYGVKD. There are 14 residues in the CDR3. This chain connects TRBV10-3 to TRBJ1-1, with a weak D call TRBD1 (6 bases). Material: blood. This clonotype originated in a woman aged 50 to 65 in good health. For the CDR3, the DNA is TGTGCCATCATTCCGGACAGTTTGAACACTGAAGCTTTCTTT. The encoded protein is CAIIPDSLNTEAFF.